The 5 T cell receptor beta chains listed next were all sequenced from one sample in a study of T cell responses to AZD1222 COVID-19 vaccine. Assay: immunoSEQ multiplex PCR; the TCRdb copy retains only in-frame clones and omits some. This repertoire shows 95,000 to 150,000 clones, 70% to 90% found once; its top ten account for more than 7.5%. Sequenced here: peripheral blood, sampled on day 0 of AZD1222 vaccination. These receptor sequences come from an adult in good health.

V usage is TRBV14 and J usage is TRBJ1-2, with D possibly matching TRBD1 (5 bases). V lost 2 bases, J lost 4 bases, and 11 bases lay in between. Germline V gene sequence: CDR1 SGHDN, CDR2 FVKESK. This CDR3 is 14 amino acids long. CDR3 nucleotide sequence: TGTGCCAGCAGCCAACGGGCAGGGCCCTATGGCTACACCTTC. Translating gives CASSQRAGPYGYTF.

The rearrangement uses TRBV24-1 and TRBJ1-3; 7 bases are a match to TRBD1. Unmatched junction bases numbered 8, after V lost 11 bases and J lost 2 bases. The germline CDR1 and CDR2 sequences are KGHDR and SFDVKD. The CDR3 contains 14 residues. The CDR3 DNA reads TGTGCCAAGGTACAGGGGATGGCTGGAAACACCATATATTTT. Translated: CAKVQGMAGNTIYF.

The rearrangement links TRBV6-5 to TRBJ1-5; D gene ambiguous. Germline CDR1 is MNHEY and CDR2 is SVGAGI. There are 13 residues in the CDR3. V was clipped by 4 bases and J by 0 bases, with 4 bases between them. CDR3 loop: CASSSDSNQPQHF. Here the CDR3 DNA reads TGTGCCAGCAGTTCCGATAGCAATCAGCCCCAGCATTTT.

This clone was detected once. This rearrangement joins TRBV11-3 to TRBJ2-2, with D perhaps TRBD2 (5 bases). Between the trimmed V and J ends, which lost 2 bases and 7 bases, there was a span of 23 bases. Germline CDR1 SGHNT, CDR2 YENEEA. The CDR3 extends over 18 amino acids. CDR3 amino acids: CASSLKSSRPAFDGELFF. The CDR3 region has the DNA TGTGCCAGCAGCTTAAAGTCTAGCCGACCCGCGTTTGACGGGGAGCTGTTTTTT.

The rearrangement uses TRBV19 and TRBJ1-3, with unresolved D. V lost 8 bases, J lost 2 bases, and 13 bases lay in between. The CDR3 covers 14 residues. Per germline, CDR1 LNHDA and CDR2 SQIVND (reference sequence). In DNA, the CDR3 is TGTGCCAGTCCATCCAGAGTCCCTGGAAACACCATATATTTT. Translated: CASPSRVPGNTIYF.